The source of this TCR beta chain is a study of shared clonotypes between healthy human individuals. TCRdb keeps only in-frame clones here, not all; method: immunoSEQ multiplex PCR. Of 2.5 million or so clones listed, over 85% are singletons. The CDR3 sequence is 17 residues long. V lost 3 bases, J lost 2 bases, and 18 bases lay in between. The germline V gene has CDR1 SGHTA and CDR2 FQGNSA. The receptor's source is a man between 18 and 29 years old in good health. Sample: naive CD4+ T cells sorted from blood. As to subset: CD45RA+ positively selected. J is TRBJ2-3 and V is TRBV7-2; D perhaps matches TRBD2 (7 bases). The CDR3 nucleotides are TGTGCCAGCAGCTTGCGGGGGAGTGGGGGCCACACAGATACGCAGTATTTT. Amino acids: CASSLRGSGGHTDTQYF.